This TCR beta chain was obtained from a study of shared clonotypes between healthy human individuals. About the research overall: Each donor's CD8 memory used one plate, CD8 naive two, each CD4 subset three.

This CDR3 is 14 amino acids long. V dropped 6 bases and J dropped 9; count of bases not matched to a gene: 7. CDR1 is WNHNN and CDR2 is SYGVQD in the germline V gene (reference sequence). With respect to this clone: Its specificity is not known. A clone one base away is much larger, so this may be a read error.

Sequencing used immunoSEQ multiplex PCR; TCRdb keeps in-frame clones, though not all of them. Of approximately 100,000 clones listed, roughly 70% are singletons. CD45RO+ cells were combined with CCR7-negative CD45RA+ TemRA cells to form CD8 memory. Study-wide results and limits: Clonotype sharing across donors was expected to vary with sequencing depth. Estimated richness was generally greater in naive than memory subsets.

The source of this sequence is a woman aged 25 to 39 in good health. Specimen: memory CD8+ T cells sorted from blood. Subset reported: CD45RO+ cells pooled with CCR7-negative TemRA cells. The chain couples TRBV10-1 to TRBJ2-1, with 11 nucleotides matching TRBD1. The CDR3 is CASRGGQGGIEQFF. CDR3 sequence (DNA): TGCGCCAGCAGGGGGGGACAGGGGGGGATTGAGCAGTTCTTC.